The 4 T cell receptor beta chains presented below share a single source sample, sequenced in a study of cytomegalovirus exposure and HLA in healthy donors. It was with 60 Vbeta and 13 Jbeta primers that the PCR ran. Produced via immunoSEQ multiplex PCR; TCRdb's table is partial and in-frame only. The table records more than 90,000 clones, about four fifths of them present only once. Specimen: PBMCs. These receptors came from a woman aged 18-29 years in good health and CMV-seropositive.

This rearrangement joins TRBV6-1 to TRBJ2-1; no reliable D call. The CDR3 is 13 amino acids. Germline CDR1 reads MNHNS; CDR2 reads SASEGT. Trimming left V 5 bases short and J 7 bases short, with 12 bases between. The CDR3 here is CASSSRVQNEQFF. The CDR3 DNA is TGTGCCAGCAGTTCCCGGGTCCAGAATGAGCAGTTCTTC.

This clone was found once. The gene calls are TRBV7-3 and TRBJ1-1; D uncertain. CDR1 and CDR2 (germline): SGHTA, FQGTGA. Trimming took off 5 bases at V and 0 bases at J, with 7 bases between the two ends. The CDR3 is 13 amino acids. CDR3 sequence: CASSPEVNTEAFF. The CDR3 DNA sequence: TGTGCCAGCAGCCCCGAGGTGAACACTGAAGCTTTCTTT. Using reference TRBV7-3 and TRBJ1-1 for the parts outside the CDR3, the full variable domain is GAGVSQTPSNKVTEKGKYVELRCDPISGHTALYWYRQSLGQGPEFLIYFQGTGAADDSGLPNDRFFAVRPEGSVSTLKIQRTERGDSAVYLCASSPEVNTEAFFGQGTRLTVV.

The V and J genes are TRBV14 and TRBJ2-3; possible D gene TRBD2, 5 bases. The CDR3 length is 13 residues. CDR1 is SGHDN and CDR2 is FVKESK in the germline V gene. Trimming removed 4 bases at V and 11 bases at J, with 16 bases between. The DNA for the CDR3 is TGTGCCAGCAGCCGGACTTACGTCTGGGAGCAGTATTTT. Residues: CASSRTYVWEQYF.

The chain carries TRBV5-1 and TRBJ2-5; 12 positions agree with TRBD1. The J segment lost 2 bases and the V segment lost 7 bases, leaving 9 bases of the junction unmatched. The length of the CDR3 is 16 residues. Germline CDR1 SGHRS, CDR2 YFSETQ. CDR3 nucleotides: TGCGCCAGCGGCAGGGACAGGGGGCGGCTACAAGAGACCCAGTACTTC. It codes for CASGRDRGRLQETQYF.